This TCR beta chain was found in a study of technical replicates of blood from a few donors. Only in-frame clones appear in the TCRdb table, and some are missing; sequencing was by immunoSEQ multiplex PCR. The table lists about 64,000 clones, around 88% of them singletons, with approximately 5.4% in the top ten. Germline lookup yields CDR1 SGHRS and CDR2 YFSETQ. The V end lost 0 bases, the J end lost 6 bases, and 13 bases lay between the germline ends. The CDR3 runs 15 residues. The sample consisted of PBMCs. This TCR derives from a human donor in good health. Some clones in this sample may be carry-over from other donors' samples. The J gene is TRBJ1-5, the V gene TRBV5-1; D uncertain. The DNA for the CDR3 is TGCGCCAGCAGCTTGGATTCAAGAACCGGTCAGCCCCAGCATTTT. Its translation is CASSLDSRTGQPQHF.